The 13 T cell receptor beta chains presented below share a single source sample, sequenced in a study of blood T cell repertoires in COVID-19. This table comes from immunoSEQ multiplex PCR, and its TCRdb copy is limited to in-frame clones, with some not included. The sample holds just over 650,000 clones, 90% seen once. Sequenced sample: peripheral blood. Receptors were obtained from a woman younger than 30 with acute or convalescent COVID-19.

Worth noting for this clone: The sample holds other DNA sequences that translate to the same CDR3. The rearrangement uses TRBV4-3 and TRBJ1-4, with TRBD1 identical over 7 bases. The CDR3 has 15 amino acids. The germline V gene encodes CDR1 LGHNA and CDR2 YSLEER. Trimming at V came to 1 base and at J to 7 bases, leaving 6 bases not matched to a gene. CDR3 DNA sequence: TGCGCCAGCAGCCAAGGGAACAGGGGTAGTGAAAAACTGTTTTTT. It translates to CASSQGNRGSEKLFF.

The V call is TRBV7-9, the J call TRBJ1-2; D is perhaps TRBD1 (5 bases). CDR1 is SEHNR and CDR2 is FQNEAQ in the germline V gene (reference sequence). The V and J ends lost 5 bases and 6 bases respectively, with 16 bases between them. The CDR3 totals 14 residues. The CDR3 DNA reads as TGTGCCAGCAGCGGGCAAAGGGGTGCGGATGGCTACACCTTC. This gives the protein CASSGQRGADGYTF.

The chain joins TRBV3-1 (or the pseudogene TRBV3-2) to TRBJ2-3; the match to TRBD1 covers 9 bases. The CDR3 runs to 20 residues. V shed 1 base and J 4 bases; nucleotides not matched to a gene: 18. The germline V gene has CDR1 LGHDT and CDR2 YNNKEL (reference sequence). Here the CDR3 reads CASSQVRRGKQGALADTQYF. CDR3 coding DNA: TGTGCCAGCAGCCAAGTAAGGCGGGGTAAACAGGGGGCGTTGGCAGATACGCAGTATTTT.

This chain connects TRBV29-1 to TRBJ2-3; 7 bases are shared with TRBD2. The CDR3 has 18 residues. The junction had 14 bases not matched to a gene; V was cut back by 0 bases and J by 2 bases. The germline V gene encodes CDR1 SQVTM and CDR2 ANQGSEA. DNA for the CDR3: TGCAGCGTTGAAGATCCTTGGTTGGGCGGGGGTGACACAGATACGCAGTATTTT. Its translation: CSVEDPWLGGGDTDTQYF.

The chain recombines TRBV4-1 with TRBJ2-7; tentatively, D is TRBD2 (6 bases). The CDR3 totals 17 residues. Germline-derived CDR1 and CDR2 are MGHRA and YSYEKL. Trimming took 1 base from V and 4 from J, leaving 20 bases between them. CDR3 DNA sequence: TGCGCCAGCAGCCAAGTCCTCCGACTAGGAGGTCATTACGAGCAGTACTTC. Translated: CASSQVLRLGGHYEQYF.

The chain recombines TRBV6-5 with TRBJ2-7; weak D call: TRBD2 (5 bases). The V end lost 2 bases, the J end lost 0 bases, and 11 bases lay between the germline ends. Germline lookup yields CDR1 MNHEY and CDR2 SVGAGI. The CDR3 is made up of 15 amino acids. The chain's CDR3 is CASSYPRRGSYEQYF. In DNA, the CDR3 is TGTGCCAGCAGTTACCCGAGACGGGGCTCCTACGAGCAGTACTTC.

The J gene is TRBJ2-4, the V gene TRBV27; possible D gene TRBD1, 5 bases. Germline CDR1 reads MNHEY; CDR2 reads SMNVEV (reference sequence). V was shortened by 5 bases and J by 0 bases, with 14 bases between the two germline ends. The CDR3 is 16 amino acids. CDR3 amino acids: CASSPMRQIAKNIQYF. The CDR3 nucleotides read TGTGCCAGCAGTCCTATGAGACAGATAGCCAAAAACATTCAGTACTTC.

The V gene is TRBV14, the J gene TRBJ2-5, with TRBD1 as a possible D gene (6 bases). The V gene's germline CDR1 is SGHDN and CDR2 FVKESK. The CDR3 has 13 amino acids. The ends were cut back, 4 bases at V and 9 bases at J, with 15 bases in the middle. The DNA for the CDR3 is TGTGCCAGCAGCCCTCAAAACAGGGCGGCCCAGTACTTC. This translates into CASSPQNRAAQYF.

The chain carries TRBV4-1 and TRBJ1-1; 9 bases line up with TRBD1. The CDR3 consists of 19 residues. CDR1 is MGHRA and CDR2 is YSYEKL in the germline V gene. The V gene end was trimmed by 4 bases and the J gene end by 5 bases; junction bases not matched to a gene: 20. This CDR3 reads CASSLPKFGQGSVETEAFF. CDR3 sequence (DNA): TGCGCCAGCAGCCTTCCGAAATTTGGACAGGGGTCTGTGGAGACTGAAGCTTTCTTT.

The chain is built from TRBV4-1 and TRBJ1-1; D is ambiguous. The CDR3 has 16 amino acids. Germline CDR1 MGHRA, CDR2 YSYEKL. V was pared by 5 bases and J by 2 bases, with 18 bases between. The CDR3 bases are TGCGCCAGCAGCTACGGTGCGGGGTTTGATAACACTGAAGCTTTCTTT. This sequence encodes CASSYGAGFDNTEAFF.

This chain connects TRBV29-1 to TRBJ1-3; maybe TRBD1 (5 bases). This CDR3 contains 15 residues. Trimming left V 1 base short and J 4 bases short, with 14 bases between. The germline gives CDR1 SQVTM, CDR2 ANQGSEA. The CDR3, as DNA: TGCAGCGTTGAAGCCCGGGCAGGGATCGGAAACACCATATATTTT. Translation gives CSVEARAGIGNTIYF.

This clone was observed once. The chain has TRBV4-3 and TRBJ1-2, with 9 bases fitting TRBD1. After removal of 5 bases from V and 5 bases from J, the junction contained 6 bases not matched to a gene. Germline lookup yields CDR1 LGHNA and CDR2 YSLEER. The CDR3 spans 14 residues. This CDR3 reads CASSDPGTGYGYTF. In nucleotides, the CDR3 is TGCGCCAGCAGCGACCCTGGGACAGGGTATGGCTACACCTTC.

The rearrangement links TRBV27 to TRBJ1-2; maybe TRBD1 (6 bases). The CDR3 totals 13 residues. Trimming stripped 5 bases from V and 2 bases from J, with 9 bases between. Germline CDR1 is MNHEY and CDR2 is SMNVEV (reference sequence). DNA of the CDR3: TGTGCCAGCAGTGATGACAGGAACTATGGCTACACCTTC. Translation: CASSDDRNYGYTF.